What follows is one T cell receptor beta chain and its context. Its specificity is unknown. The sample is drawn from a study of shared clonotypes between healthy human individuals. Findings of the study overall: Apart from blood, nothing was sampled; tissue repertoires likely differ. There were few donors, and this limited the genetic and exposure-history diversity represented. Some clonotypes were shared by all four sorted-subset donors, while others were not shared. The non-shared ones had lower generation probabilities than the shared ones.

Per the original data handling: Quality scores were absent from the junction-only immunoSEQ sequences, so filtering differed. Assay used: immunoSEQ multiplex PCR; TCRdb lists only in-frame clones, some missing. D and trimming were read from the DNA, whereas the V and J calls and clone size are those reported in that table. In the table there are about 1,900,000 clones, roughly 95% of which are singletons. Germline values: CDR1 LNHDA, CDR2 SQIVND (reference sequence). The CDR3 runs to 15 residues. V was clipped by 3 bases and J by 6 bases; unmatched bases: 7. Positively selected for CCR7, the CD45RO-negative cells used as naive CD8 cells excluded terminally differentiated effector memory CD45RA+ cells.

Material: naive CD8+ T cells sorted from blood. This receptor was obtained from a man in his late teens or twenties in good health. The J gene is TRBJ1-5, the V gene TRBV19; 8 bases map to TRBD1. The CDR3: CASSIFDRGGQPQHF. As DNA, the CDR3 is TGTGCCAGTAGTATCTTCGACAGGGGAGGTCAGCCCCAGCATTTT.